This is a list of T cell receptor beta chains from one sample in a study of early T cells in non-severe SARS-CoV-2 infection. TCRdb called the 5' RACE reads again in MiXCR, with one record for every CDR3 protein. Of about 30,000 distinct CDR3 sequences listed, around 7% are singletons. The sequencing sample was made of whole blood. These receptors came from an adult who was a healthcare worker with PCR-confirmed SARS-CoV-2 infection or an uninfected control (not recorded which). CDR3s include the opening cysteine and the closing phenylalanine or tryptophan. Fields, in order: J gene, D gene, V gene, clone size, CDR3 DNA, CDR3 protein. The D gene is left open where the match is weak. A clone size is listed for some rows: how often the clone was seen (once, few, many), or a class if it is expanded.

J: TRBJ2-1; D: TRBD2; V: TRBV28; size: many; DNA: TGTGCCAGCAGTTCTCTGGGACTAGCGGTGTCCGATGAGCAGTTCTTC; CDR3: CASSSLGLAVSDEQFF
J: TRBJ1-4; D: TRBD1; V: TRBV5-5; size: few; DNA: TGTGCCAGCAGCGCCTTCCTTCCGGCAGGGGGCCGGTCTAATGAAAAACTGTTTTTT; CDR3: CASSAFLPAGGRSNEKLFF
J: TRBJ1-2; D: .; V: TRBV19; size: many; DNA: TGTGCCAGTAGTGTTACCGGGTCCACTTTTCAAGGCTACACCTTC; CDR3: CASSVTGSTFQGYTF
J: TRBJ2-2; D: .; V: TRBV6-2/TRBV6-3; size: many; DNA: TGTGCCAGCAGTTACAGTTTCACCGGGGAGCTGTTTTTT; CDR3: CASSYSFTGELFF
J: TRBJ2-7; D: TRBD2; V: TRBV7-9; size: .; DNA: TGTGCCAGCAGCGGAGCGGGAGGGCACTACGAGCAGTACTTC; CDR3: CASSGAGGHYEQYF
J: TRBJ1-2; D: .; V: TRBV28; size: many; DNA: TGTGCCAGCAGTGAGATCGCGTCAGCTAACTATGGCTACACCTTC; CDR3: CASSEIASANYGYTF
J: TRBJ2-1; D: .; V: TRBV5-1; size: .; DNA: TGCGCCAGCAGCTTGGGACTAGTAAATGAGCAGTTCTTC; CDR3: CASSLGLVNEQFF
J: TRBJ1-5; D: TRBD1; V: TRBV19; size: many; DNA: TGTGCCAGTAGCGGAGGACAGGGGTTAGGAGGCAATCAGCCCCAGCATTTT; CDR3: CASSGGQGLGGNQPQHF
J: TRBJ1-1; D: .; V: TRBV30; size: few; DNA: TGTGCCTGGGGTATAGCGACTGAAGCTTTCTTT; CDR3: CAWGIATEAFF
J: TRBJ2-7; D: .; V: TRBV30; size: .; DNA: TGTGCCTTGAGTGTACCCAGAGGGGAGCAGTACTTC; CDR3: CALSVPRGEQYF
J: TRBJ2-7; D: .; V: TRBV12-3/TRBV12-4; size: many; DNA: TGTGCCAGCAGTTTATCTGGGTTTGAGCAGTACTTC; CDR3: CASSLSGFEQYF
J: TRBJ2-1; D: .; V: TRBV19; size: few; DNA: TGTGCCAGTAGTATATCGGGTAGGGGGTTCTACAATGAGCAGTTCTTC; CDR3: CASSISGRGFYNEQFF
J: TRBJ2-1; D: TRBD2; V: TRBV7-3; size: few; DNA: TGTGCCAGCAGCTTAACCAGCGGGGGGGCCTTTGAGCAGTTCTTC; CDR3: CASSLTSGGAFEQFF
J: TRBJ1-3; D: .; V: TRBV27; size: many; DNA: TGTGCCAGCAGTCCTTCTACATTCGGGACGGGCCACTCTGGAAACACCATATATTTT; CDR3: CASSPSTFGTGHSGNTIYF
J: TRBJ1-1; D: TRBD1; V: TRBV12-3/TRBV12-4; size: .; DNA: TGTGCCAGCAGCCTAGGGGGCTTAACTGAAGCTTTCTTT; CDR3: CASSLGGLTEAFF
J: TRBJ2-1; D: .; V: TRBV18; size: many; DNA: TGTGCCAGCTCACCACCCGACGACCAGCAGTTCTTC; CDR3: CASSPPDDQQFF
J: TRBJ2-7; D: .; V: TRBV7-2; size: many; DNA: TGTGCCAGCAGCTTAGGTTATCCCAACGAGCAGTACTTC; CDR3: CASSLGYPNEQYF
J: TRBJ2-1; D: .; V: TRBV19; size: many; DNA: TGTGCCAGTTCCCCGGGGGATTACAATGAGCAGTTCTTC; CDR3: CASSPGDYNEQFF
J: TRBJ1-1; D: .; V: TRBV18; size: many; DNA: TGTGCCAGCTCACGGGACTCCGGTGAAGCTTTCTTT; CDR3: CASSRDSGEAFF
J: TRBJ2-5; D: .; V: TRBV20-1; size: .; DNA: TGCAGTGCTCCTATACGAAGGGGCGGGGCAAGGGAGACCCAGTACTTC; CDR3: CSAPIRRGGARETQYF
J: TRBJ1-6; D: .; V: TRBV5-6; size: many; DNA: TGTGCCAGCGGTTCGTACAGGGATCATTCACCCCTCCACTTT; CDR3: CASGSYRDHSPLHF